This TCR beta chain is from a study of cytomegalovirus exposure and HLA in healthy donors. Study-level points and caveats: Rarity characterized most TCR sequences, yet some public TCRs appeared in many donors. According to a later analysis, donors in an Asian-associated ancestry cluster reportedly had fewer N-insertions than the approximately 730-donor mean. The later analysis indicated that the majority of CMV-associated TCR beta chains appeared HLA-restricted.

Amplification used 60 Vbeta primers and 13 Jbeta primers. Method: immunoSEQ multiplex PCR; TCRdb's copy keeps in-frame clones and lacks some. The sample contains under 200,000 clones, 75% to 80% of which appear only once. The CDR3 is 15 amino acids. Germline-derived CDR1 and CDR2 are SGHRS and YFSETQ. V lost 3 bases to trimming and J lost 1 base, with 12 bases between them. Nominally healthy donors provided the samples, though records likely missed some immune exposures. This clone was seen more than once but under ten times. Its antigen remains unidentified. This receptor was taken from a woman in her 40s in good health and CMV-seropositive. The V call is TRBV5-1, the J call TRBJ2-3; tentative D call: TRBD2 (5 bases). Source material: PBMCs. CDR3 sequence reads: CASSSSGPGTDTQYF. As DNA, the CDR3 is TGCGCCAGCAGCTCGAGCGGACCCGGCACAGATACGCAGTATTTT.